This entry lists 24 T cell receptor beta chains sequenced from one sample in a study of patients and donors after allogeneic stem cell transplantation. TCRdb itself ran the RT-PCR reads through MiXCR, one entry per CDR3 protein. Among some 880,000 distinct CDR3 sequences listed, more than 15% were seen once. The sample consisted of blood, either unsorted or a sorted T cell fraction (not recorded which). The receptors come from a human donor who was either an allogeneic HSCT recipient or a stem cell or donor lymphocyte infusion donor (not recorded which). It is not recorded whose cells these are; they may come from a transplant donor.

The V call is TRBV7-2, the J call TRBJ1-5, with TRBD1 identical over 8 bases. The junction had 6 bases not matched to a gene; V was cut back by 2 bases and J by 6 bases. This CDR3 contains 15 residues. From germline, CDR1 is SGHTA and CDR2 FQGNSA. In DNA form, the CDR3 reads TGTGCCAGCAGCTTAACGACAGGGGTTGGTCAGCCCCAGCATTTT. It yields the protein CASSLTTGVGQPQHF.

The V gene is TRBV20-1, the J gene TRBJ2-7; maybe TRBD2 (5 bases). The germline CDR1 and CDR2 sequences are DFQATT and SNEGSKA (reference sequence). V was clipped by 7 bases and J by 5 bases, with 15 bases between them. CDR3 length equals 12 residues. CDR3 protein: CSGTGEGNEQYF. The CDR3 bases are TGCAGTGGCACGGGCGAGGGAAACGAGCAGTACTTC.

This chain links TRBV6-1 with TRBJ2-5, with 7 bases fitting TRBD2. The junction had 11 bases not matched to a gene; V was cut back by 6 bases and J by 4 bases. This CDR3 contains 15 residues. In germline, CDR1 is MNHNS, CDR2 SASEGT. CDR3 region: CASSTPAGTGETQYF. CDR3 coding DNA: TGTGCCAGCAGCACCCCAGCGGGGACTGGAGAGACCCAGTACTTC.

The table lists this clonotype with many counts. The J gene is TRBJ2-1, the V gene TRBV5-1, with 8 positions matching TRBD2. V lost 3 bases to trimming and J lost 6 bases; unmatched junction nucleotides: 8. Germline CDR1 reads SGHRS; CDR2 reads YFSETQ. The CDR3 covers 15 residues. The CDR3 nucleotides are TGCGCCAGCAGCTCCCAGGGACTAGAGGGCAATGAGCAGTTCTTC. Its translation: CASSSQGLEGNEQFF. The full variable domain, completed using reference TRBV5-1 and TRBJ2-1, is KAGVTQTPRYLIKTRGQQVTLSCSPISGHRSVSWYQQTPGQGLQFLFEYFSETQRNKGNFPGRFSGRQFSNSRSEMNVSTLELGDSALYLCASSSQGLEGNEQFFGPGTRLTVL.

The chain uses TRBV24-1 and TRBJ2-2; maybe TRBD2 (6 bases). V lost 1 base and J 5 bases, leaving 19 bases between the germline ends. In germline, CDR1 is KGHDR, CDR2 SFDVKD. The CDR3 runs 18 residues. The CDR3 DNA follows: TGTGCCACCAGTGATTTTGGGAACTTAGCGGAACTAACCGGGGAGCTGTTTTTT. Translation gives CATSDFGNLAELTGELFF.

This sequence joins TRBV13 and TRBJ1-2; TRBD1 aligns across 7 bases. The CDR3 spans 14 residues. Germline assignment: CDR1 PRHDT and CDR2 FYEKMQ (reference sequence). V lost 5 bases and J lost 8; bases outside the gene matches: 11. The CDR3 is CASSTDRSPEGYTF. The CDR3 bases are TGTGCCAGCAGCACGGACAGGTCACCTGAGGGCTACACCTTC. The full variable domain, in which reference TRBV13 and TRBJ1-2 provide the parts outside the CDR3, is AAGVIQSPRHLIKEKRETATLKCYPIPRHDTVYWYQQGPGQDPQFLISFYEKMQSDKGSIPDRFSAQQFSDYHSELNMSSLELGDSALYFCASSTDRSPEGYTFGSGTRLTVV.

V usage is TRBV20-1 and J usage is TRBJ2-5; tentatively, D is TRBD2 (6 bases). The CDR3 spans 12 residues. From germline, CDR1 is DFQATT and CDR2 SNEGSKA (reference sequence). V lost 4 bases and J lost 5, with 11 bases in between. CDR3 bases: TGCAGTGCTAATGGCGGGGTCGAGACCCAGTACTTC. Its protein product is CSANGGVETQYF.

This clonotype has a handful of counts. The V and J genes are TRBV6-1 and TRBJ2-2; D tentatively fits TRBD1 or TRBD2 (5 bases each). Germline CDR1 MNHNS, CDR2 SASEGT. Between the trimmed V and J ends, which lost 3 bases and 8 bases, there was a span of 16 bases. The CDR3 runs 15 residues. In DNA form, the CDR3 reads TGTGCCAGCAGTGATGAGGGGTGGCACTGGGGGGAGCTGTTTTTT. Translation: CASSDEGWHWGELFF.

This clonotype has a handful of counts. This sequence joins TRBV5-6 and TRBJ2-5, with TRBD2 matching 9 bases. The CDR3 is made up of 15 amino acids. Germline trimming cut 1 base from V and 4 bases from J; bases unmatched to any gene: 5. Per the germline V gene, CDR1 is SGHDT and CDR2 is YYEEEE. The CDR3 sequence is CASSLLAGVPETQYF. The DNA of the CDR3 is TGTGCCAGCAGCTTGTTAGCGGGAGTACCAGAGACCCAGTACTTC. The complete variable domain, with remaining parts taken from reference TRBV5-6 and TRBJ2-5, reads DAGVTQSPTHLIKTRGQQVTLRCSPKSGHDTVSWYQQALGQGPQFIFQYYEEEERQRGNFPDRFSGHQFPNYSSELNVNALLLGDSALYLCASSLLAGVPETQYFGPGTRLLVL.

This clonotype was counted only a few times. This CDR3 is CSARGGQKSYEQYF. The CDR3 region has the DNA TGCAGTGCTAGAGGTGGACAGAAATCCTACGAGCAGTACTTC. This chain uses TRBV20-1 with TRBJ2-7, with a tentative D call TRBD1 (6 bases). V lost 1 base and J lost 1, with 11 bases in between. Germline V gene sequence: CDR1 DFQATT, CDR2 SNEGSKA (reference sequence). The CDR3 has 14 residues.

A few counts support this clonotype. CDR3 sequence reads: CASNNQGAHTGELFF. The CDR3 nucleotides read TGTGCCAGCAACAACCAGGGGGCGCACACCGGGGAGCTGTTTTTT. This chain links TRBV6-1 with TRBJ2-2; TRBD1 matches at 8 bases. V lost 7 bases to trimming and J lost 3 bases; unmatched junction nucleotides: 7. CDR1 is MNHNS, CDR2 SASEGT, per germline. The CDR3 sequence is 15 residues long.

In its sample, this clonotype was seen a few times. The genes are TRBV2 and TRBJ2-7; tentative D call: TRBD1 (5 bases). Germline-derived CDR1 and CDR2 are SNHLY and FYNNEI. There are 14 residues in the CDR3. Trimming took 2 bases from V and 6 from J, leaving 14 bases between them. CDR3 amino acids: CASSESAGWGEQYF. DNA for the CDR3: TGTGCCAGCAGTGAATCCGCAGGGTGGGGCGAGCAGTACTTC.

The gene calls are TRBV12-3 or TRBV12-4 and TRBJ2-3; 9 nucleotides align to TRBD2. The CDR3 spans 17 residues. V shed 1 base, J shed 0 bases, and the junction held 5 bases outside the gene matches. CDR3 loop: CASSLGTSARSTDTQYF. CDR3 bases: TGTGCCAGCAGTTTAGGGACTAGCGCCCGGAGCACAGATACGCAGTATTTT.

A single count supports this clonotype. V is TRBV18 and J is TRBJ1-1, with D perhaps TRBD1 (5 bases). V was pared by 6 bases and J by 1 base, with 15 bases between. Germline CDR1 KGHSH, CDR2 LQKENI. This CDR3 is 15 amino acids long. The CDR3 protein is CASSSRGIGNTEAFF. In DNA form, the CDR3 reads TGTGCCAGCTCGTCTCGGGGCATTGGGAACACTGAAGCTTTCTTT.

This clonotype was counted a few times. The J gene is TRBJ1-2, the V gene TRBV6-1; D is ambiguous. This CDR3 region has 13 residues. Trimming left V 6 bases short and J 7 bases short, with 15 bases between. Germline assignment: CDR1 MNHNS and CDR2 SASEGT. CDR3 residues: CASSWRRASGYTF. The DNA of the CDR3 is TGTGCCAGCAGCTGGCGACGGGCCTCTGGCTACACCTTC.

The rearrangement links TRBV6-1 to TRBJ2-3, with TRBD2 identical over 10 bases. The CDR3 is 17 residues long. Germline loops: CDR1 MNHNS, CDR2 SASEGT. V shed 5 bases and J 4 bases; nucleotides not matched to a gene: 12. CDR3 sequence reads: CASSQAVAGGVSDTQYF. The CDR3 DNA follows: TGTGCCAGCAGTCAGGCCGTAGCGGGGGGCGTGTCAGATACGCAGTATTTT.

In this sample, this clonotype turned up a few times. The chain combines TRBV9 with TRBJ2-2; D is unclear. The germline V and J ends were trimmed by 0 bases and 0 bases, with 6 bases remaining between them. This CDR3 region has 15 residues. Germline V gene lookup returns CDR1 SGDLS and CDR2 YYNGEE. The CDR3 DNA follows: TGTGCCAGCAGCGTAGGCATAACGAACACCGGGGAGCTGTTTTTT. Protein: CASSVGITNTGELFF. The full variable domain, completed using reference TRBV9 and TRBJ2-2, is DSGVTQTPKHLITATGQRVTLRCSPRSGDLSVYWYQQSLDQGLQFLIQYYNGEERAKGNILERFSAQQFPDLHSELNLSSLELGDSALYFCASSVGITNTGELFFGEGSRLTVL.

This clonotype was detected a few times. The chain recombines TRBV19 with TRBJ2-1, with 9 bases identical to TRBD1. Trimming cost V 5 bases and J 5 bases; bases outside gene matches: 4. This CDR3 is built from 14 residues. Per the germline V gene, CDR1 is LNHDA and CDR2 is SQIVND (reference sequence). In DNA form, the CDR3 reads TGTGCCAGTAGTTCCGGGACAGGGCACAATGAGCAGTTCTTC. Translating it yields CASSSGTGHNEQFF.

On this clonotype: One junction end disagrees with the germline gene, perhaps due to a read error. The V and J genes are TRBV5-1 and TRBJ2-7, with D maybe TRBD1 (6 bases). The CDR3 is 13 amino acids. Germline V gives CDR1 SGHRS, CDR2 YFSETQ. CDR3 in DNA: TGCGCTAGCAGCGACCAGGGGCGCAGCGAGCAGTACTTC. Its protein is CASSDQGRSEQYF.

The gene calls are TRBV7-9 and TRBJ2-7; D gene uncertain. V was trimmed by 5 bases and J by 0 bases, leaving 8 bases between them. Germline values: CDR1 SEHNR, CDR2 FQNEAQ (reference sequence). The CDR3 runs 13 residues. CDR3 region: CASSAPSSYEQYF. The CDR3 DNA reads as TGTGCCAGCAGCGCACCTAGCTCCTACGAGCAGTACTTC.

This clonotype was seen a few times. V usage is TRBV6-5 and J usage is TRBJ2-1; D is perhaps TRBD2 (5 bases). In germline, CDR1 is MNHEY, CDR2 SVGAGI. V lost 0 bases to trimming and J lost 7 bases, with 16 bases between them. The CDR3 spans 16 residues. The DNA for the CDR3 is TGTGCCAGCAGTTACTCGAACTATGGAGGCGGGAATGAGCAGTTCTTC. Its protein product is CASSYSNYGGGNEQFF.

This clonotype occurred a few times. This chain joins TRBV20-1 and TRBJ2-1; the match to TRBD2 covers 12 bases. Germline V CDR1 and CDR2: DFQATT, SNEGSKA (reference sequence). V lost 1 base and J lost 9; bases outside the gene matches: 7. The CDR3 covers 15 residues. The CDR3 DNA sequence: TGCAGTGCTAGAGCTATGAGACTAGCGGGGGTTGAGCAGTTCTTC. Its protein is CSARAMRLAGVEQFF.

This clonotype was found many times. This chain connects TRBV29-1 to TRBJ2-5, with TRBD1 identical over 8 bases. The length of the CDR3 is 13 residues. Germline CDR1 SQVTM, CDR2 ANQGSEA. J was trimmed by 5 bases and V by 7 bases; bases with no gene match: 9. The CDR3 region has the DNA TGCAGCGCCGCGGACAGGGCTTACGAGACCCAGTACTTC. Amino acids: CSAADRAYETQYF.

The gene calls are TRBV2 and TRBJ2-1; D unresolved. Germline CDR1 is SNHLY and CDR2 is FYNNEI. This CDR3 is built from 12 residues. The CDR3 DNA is TGTGCTACGATCCCCTCCTACAATGAGCAGTTCTTC. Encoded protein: CATIPSYNEQFF.